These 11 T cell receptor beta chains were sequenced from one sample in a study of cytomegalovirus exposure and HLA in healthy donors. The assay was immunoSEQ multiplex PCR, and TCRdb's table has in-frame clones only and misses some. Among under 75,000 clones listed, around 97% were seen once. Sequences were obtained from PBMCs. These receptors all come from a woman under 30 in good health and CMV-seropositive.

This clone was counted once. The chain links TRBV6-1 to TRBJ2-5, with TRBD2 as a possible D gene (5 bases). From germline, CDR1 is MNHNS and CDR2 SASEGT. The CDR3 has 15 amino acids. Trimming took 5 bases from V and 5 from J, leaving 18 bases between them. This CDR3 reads CASSIVEGLMETQYF. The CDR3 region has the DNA TGTGCCAGCAGTATCGTCGAGGGCTTGATGGAGACCCAGTACTTC.

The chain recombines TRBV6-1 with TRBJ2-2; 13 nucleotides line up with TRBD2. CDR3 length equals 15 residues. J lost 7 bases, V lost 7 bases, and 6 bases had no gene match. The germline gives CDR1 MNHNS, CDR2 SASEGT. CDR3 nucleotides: TGTGCCAGCAACGGACTAGCGGGAGTTATCGGGGAGCTGTTTTTT. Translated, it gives CASNGLAGVIGELFF.

The CDR3 nucleotides read TGTGCCAGTAGTACCACACCCAGGACTAGCGGACTCAGGAACAATGAGCAGTTCTTC. Amino acid sequence: CASSTTPRTSGLRNNEQFF. The chain links TRBV19 to TRBJ2-1; 10 positions match TRBD2. V lost 4 bases to trimming and J lost 5 bases; unmatched junction nucleotides: 17. The CDR3 has 19 amino acids. The germline V gene encodes CDR1 LNHDA and CDR2 SQIVND (reference sequence).

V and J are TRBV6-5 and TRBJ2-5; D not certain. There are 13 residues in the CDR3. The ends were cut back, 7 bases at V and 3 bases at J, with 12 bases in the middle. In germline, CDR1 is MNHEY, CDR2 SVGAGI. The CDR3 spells CASTPIREETQYF. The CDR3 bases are TGTGCCAGCACCCCAATTCGGGAAGAGACCCAGTACTTC.

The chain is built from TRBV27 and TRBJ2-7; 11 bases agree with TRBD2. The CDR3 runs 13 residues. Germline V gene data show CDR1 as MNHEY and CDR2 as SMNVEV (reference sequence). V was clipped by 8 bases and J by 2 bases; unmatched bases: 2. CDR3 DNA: TGTGCCAGCGGGACTAGCGGTGCCTACGAGCAGTACTTC. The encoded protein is CASGTSGAYEQYF.

The CDR3 sequence is CASRRDTDTQYF. In DNA, the CDR3 is TGTGCCAGCCGGCGGGACACAGATACGCAGTATTTT. V usage is TRBV6-6 and J usage is TRBJ2-3, with D tentatively TRBD2 (6 bases). CDR3 length equals 12 residues. Germline-derived CDR1 and CDR2 are MNHNY and SVGAGI (reference sequence). The V gene lost 8 bases and the J gene lost 2 bases, with 8 bases spanning the gap.

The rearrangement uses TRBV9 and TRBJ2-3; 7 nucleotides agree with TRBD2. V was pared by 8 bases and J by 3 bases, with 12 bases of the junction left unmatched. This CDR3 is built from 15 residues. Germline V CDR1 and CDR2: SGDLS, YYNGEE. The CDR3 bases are TGTGCCAGTTCCCTAGAGGGCGGGAGAACAGATACGCAGTATTTT. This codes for CASSLEGGRTDTQYF.

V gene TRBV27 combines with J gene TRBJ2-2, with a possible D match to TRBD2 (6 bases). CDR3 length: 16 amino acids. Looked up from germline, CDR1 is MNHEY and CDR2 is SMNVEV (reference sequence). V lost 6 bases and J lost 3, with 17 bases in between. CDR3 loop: CASRMRWEVDTGELFF. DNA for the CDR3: TGTGCCAGCAGAATGCGATGGGAGGTCGACACCGGGGAGCTGTTTTTT.

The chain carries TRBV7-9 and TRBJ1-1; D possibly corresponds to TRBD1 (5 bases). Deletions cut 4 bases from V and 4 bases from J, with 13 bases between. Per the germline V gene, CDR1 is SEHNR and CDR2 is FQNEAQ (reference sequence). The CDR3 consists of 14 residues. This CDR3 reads CASSSGLMPTEAFF. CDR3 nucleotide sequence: TGTGCCAGCAGCTCGGGACTTATGCCCACTGAAGCTTTCTTT. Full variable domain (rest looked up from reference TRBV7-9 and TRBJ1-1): DTGVSQNPRHKITKRGQNVTFRCDPISEHNRLYWYRQTLGQGPEFLTYFQNEAQLEKSRLLSDRFSAERPKGSFSTLEIQRTEQGDSAMYLCASSSGLMPTEAFFGQGTRLTVV.

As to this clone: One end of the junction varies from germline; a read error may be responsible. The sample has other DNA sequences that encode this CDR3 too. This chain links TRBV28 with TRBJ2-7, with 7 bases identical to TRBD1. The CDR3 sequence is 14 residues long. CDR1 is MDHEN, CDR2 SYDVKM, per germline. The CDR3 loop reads CASNQGQVSYEQYF. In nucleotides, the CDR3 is TGCGCCAGCAACCAAGGACAGGTCTCCTACGAGCAGTACTTC.

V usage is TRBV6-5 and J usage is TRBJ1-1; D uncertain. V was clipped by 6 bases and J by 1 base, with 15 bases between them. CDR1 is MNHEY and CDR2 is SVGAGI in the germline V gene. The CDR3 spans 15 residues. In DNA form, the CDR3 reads TGTGCCAGCAGATTCGCAGGCCGGGGGAACACTGAAGCTTTCTTT. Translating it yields CASRFAGRGNTEAFF.